The 31 T cell receptor beta chains in this list originate from one sample, sequenced in a study of cytomegalovirus exposure and HLA in healthy donors. Data came from immunoSEQ multiplex PCR; TCRdb stores just in-frame clones and leaves some out. The sample records roughly 330,000 clones, 87% being singletons. Sequencing was performed on PBMCs. All receptors come from a woman between 25 and 40 years old in good health and CMV-seropositive.

V gene TRBV28 combines with J gene TRBJ1-2; 7 bases match TRBD1. CDR3 length: 15 amino acids. Trimming at V came to 4 bases and at J to 7 bases, leaving 12 bases not matched to a gene. CDR1 is MDHEN and CDR2 is SYDVKM in the germline V gene. Written as DNA, the CDR3 is TGTGCCAGCAGTTCCCGGACAGGCCGGGAGGTTGGCTACACCTTC. Its protein product is CASSSRTGREVGYTF.

This clone has just a few counts. The rearrangement uses TRBV4-2 and TRBJ2-1, with 9 nucleotides matching TRBD2. The CDR3 is 17 residues long. J was trimmed by 6 bases and V by 1 base; bases with no gene match: 10. Germline-derived CDR1 and CDR2 are LGHNA and YNFKEQ. CDR3 sequence reads: CASSQVLGSGGSNEQFF. The DNA for the CDR3 is TGTGCCAGCAGCCAAGTACTGGGTAGCGGGGGAAGCAATGAGCAGTTCTTC.

CDR3 DNA sequence: TGTGCCAGCAGCCAACGGACAGGGGGGACCCAGTACTTC. Encoded protein: CASSQRTGGTQYF. The chain uses TRBV14 and TRBJ2-5; 10 nucleotides agree with TRBD1. The junction had 1 base not matched to a gene; V was cut back by 2 bases and J by 7 bases. Germline assignment: CDR1 SGHDN and CDR2 FVKESK. This CDR3 has 13 residues. The full variable domain, completed using reference TRBV14 and TRBJ2-5, is EAGVTQFPSHSVIEKGQTVTLRCDPISGHDNLYWYRRVMGKEIKFLLHFVKESKQDESGMPNNRFLAERTGGTYSTLKVQPAELEDSGVYFCASSQRTGGTQYFGPGTRLLVL.

The V and J genes are TRBV7-9 and TRBJ1-1, with D perhaps TRBD1 (5 bases). The V end lost 3 bases, the J end lost 3 bases, and 11 bases lay between the germline ends. Germline CDR1 is SEHNR and CDR2 is FQNEAQ (reference sequence). The CDR3 spans 14 residues. CDR3 DNA: TGTGCCAGCAGCTTTGAGGGGAAGGACACTGAAGCTTTCTTT. Amino acids: CASSFEGKDTEAFF.

V gene TRBV5-4 combines with J gene TRBJ1-2; 7 bases fit TRBD1. This CDR3 region has 13 residues. Germline loops: CDR1 SGHNT, CDR2 YYREEE (reference sequence). The ends lost 4 bases at V and 4 bases at J; junction bases unmatched: 4. This CDR3 reads CASSRQGTYGYTF. The CDR3 nucleotides read TGTGCCAGCAGCAGACAGGGCACCTATGGCTACACCTTC.

The rearrangement joins TRBV4-3 to TRBJ1-5; D unclear. CDR1 LGHNA and CDR2 YSLEER come from the germline V gene. V lost 4 bases and J lost 5, with 9 bases in between. There are 13 residues in the CDR3. The CDR3 nucleotides read TGCGCCAGCAGCCGGGCAGTTGATCAGCCCCAGCATTTT. The encoded protein is CASSRAVDQPQHF.

The chain links TRBV15 to TRBJ1-4; 7 bases fit TRBD1. J was trimmed by 5 bases and V by 5 bases; bases with no gene match: 8. The CDR3 covers 15 residues. Looked up from germline, CDR1 is LNHNV and CDR2 is YYDKDF (reference sequence). The CDR3 sequence: CATSVHRGTNEKLFF. CDR3 bases: TGTGCCACCAGCGTCCACAGGGGAACCAATGAAAAACTGTTTTTT.

The gene calls are TRBV7-3 and TRBJ2-1; D is uncertain. Germline V gene lookup returns CDR1 SGHTA and CDR2 FQGTGA. The V and J ends lost 5 bases and 10 bases respectively, with 18 bases between them. This CDR3 comprises 14 residues. Written as DNA, the CDR3 is TGTGCCAGCAGCGCCTCTCGGCCTTGGGCGGAGCAGTTCTTC. This codes for CASSASRPWAEQFF.

This rearrangement joins TRBV7-8 to TRBJ2-1; D is ambiguous. The CDR3 is 12 amino acids. V was shortened by 0 bases and J by 7 bases, with 4 bases between the two germline ends. CDR1 and CDR2 from the germline V gene are SGHVS and FQNEAQ. The CDR3 loop reads CASSLAFNEQFF. DNA for the CDR3: TGTGCCAGCAGCTTAGCGTTTAATGAGCAGTTCTTC. The full variable domain, in which reference TRBV7-8 and TRBJ2-1 provide the parts outside the CDR3, is GAGVSQSPRYKVAKRGQDVALRCDPISGHVSLFWYQQALGQGPEFLTYFQNEAQLDKSGLPSDRFFAERPEGSVSTLKIQRTQQEDSAVYLCASSLAFNEQFFGPGTRLTVL.

This clone was seen just once. The rearrangement links TRBV28 to TRBJ1-5, with D unresolved. The CDR3 runs to 18 residues. V dropped 4 bases and J dropped 8 bases, with 27 bases sitting between them. Germline V gene sequence: CDR1 MDHEN, CDR2 SYDVKM. CDR3 amino acids: CASSYTRRVKPLSEPQHF. For the CDR3, the DNA is TGTGCCAGCAGTTACACCCGGAGAGTCAAACCCCTATCTGAGCCCCAGCATTTT.

V is TRBV5-1 and J is TRBJ1-5; TRBD1 matches 8 bases. Germline lookup yields CDR1 SGHRS and CDR2 YFSETQ. V lost 1 base to trimming and J lost 3 bases; unmatched junction nucleotides: 3. CDR3 length: 15 amino acids. CDR3 bases: TGCGCCAGCAGCTTGACGACAGGGGACAATCAGCCCCAGCATTTT. Translated, it gives CASSLTTGDNQPQHF.

V gene TRBV18 combines with J gene TRBJ2-1, with a tentative D call TRBD2 (6 bases). Germline CDR1 is KGHSH and CDR2 is LQKENI. This CDR3 is 15 amino acids long. The V end was cut by 3 bases, the J end by 3 bases, with 12 bases between. CDR3 nucleotides: TGTGCCAGCTCACCGGTTTTGGGGGGCTACAATGAGCAGTTCTTC. It specifies CASSPVLGGYNEQFF.

This clone has only one observation. This chain links TRBV2 with TRBJ2-3; D remains ambiguous. The germline CDR1 and CDR2 sequences are SNHLY and FYNNEI. V gave up 1 base and J gave up 2 bases, with 7 bases separating them. CDR3 length: 14 residues. CDR3 nucleotide sequence: TGTGCCAGCAGTGAAGGAAGGGTCACAGATACGCAGTATTTT. Translating it yields CASSEGRVTDTQYF.

The chain has TRBV27 and TRBJ1-1; no firm D call. The V gene's germline CDR1 is MNHEY and CDR2 SMNVEV (reference sequence). V lost 10 bases and J 9 bases, leaving 15 bases between the germline ends. The CDR3 length is 11 residues. The CDR3, as DNA: TGTGCCACCCATAAGGGAACTAAAGCTTTCTTT. Residues: CATHKGTKAFF.

The V and J genes are TRBV28 and TRBJ2-3, with 10 positions matching TRBD2. The V gene end was trimmed by 1 base and the J gene end by 0 bases; junction bases not matched to a gene: 10. Germline CDR1 reads MDHEN; CDR2 reads SYDVKM. The CDR3 is 19 residues long. The CDR3 spells CASSLFWTSGFTSTDTQYF. CDR3 sequence (DNA): TGTGCCAGCAGTTTATTTTGGACTAGCGGATTTACTAGCACAGATACGCAGTATTTT.

The V call is TRBV9, the J call TRBJ2-3; 7 bases match TRBD2. This CDR3 is built from 15 residues. Germline V gives CDR1 SGDLS, CDR2 YYNGEE. Trimming at V came to 0 bases and at J to 3 bases, leaving 4 bases not matched to a gene. The CDR3 DNA reads TGTGCCAGCAGCGTAGGTGCGGGAGCTACAGATACGCAGTATTTT. The encoded protein is CASSVGAGATDTQYF.

This chain uses TRBV19 with TRBJ2-7; D possibly matches TRBD1 or TRBD2 (5 bases each). Germline V gene lookup returns CDR1 LNHDA and CDR2 SQIVND (reference sequence). Trimming stripped 2 bases from V and 2 bases from J, with 13 bases between. The CDR3 contains 15 residues. The CDR3 protein is CASSISGTNPYEQYF. The CDR3 DNA sequence: TGTGCCAGTAGTATAAGTGGGACCAACCCCTACGAGCAGTACTTC. Drawing the rest from reference TRBV19 and TRBJ2-7, the complete variable domain is DGGITQSPKYLFRKEGQNVTLSCEQNLNHDAMYWYRQDPGQGLRLIYYSQIVNDFQKGDIAEGYSVSREKKESFPLTVTSAQKNPTAFYLCASSISGTNPYEQYFGPGTRLTVT.

The rearrangement joins TRBV10-1 to TRBJ1-5; D remains unclear. This CDR3 has 17 residues. V lost 3 bases to trimming and J lost 0 bases, with 15 bases between them. Germline CDR1 reads WNHNN; CDR2 reads SYGVQD (reference sequence). Here the CDR3 reads CASSDTPWGNSNQPQHF. CDR3 nucleotide sequence: TGCGCCAGCAGTGATACCCCCTGGGGTAATAGCAATCAGCCCCAGCATTTT.

The chain links TRBV7-9 to TRBJ2-2; D is possibly TRBD1 (6 bases). Germline lookup yields CDR1 SEHNR and CDR2 FQNEAQ (reference sequence). This CDR3 has 16 residues. Trimming took off 7 bases at V and 4 bases at J, with 19 bases between the two ends. The CDR3 coding sequence is TGTGCCAGCACCCTCAGACAGGCCAACCCCACCGGGGAGCTGTTTTTT. Its protein is CASTLRQANPTGELFF.

This clone was counted a single time. The chain uses TRBV28 and TRBJ1-1; the match to TRBD1 covers 7 bases. The CDR3 is made up of 13 amino acids. Trimming cost V 6 bases and J 4 bases; bases outside gene matches: 5. Germline V lookup: CDR1 MDHEN, CDR2 SYDVKM. In DNA, the CDR3 is TGTGCCAGCAGGGAGACAGGGATCACTGAAGCTTTCTTT. This codes for CASRETGITEAFF.

A single count supports this clone. The genes are TRBV11-2 and TRBJ1-2; the D is unclear. V dropped 5 bases and J dropped 4 bases, with 17 bases sitting between them. The CDR3 sequence is 15 residues long. Germline values: CDR1 SGHAT, CDR2 FQNNGV. Written as DNA, the CDR3 is TGTGCCAGCAGCCCCGGACCCGATAGAGGCTATGGCTACACCTTC. Translated: CASSPGPDRGYGYTF.

V gene TRBV6-6 combines with J gene TRBJ2-7, with a tentative D call TRBD2 (5 bases). The length of the CDR3 is 12 residues. The germline V gene has CDR1 MNHNY and CDR2 SVGAGI (reference sequence). With 6 bases removed from V and 2 bases from J, the gap between germline ends came to 8 bases. CDR3 protein: CASRSGTYEQYF. The DNA for the CDR3 is TGTGCCAGCAGATCGGGGACCTACGAGCAGTACTTC.

This clone was recorded only once. The V and J genes are TRBV10-3 and TRBJ2-1; 9 bases align to TRBD1. The CDR3 spans 16 residues. The junction had 7 bases not matched to a gene; V was cut back by 2 bases and J by 5 bases. Germline CDR1 ENHRY, CDR2 SYGVKD. In DNA, the CDR3 is TGTGCCATCAGTGAGGGGGACAGGGTTAGAGACAATGAGCAGTTCTTC. It specifies CAISEGDRVRDNEQFF.

A single count supports this clone. The genes are TRBV7-2 and TRBJ1-4; D is undetermined. The CDR3 is 15 amino acids. From germline, CDR1 is SGHTA and CDR2 FQGNSA. Trimming pared 2 bases from V and 2 bases from J, leaving 9 bases between. The DNA of the CDR3 is TGTGCCAGCAGCTTATCCTCAGTGACTAATGAAAAACTGTTTTTT. This gives the protein CASSLSSVTNEKLFF.

This clone was observed a single time. The chain joins TRBV28 to TRBJ2-1, with a tentative D call TRBD1 (6 bases). The length of the CDR3 is 16 residues. The V and J ends lost 5 bases and 3 bases respectively, with 17 bases between them. Per the germline V gene, CDR1 is MDHEN and CDR2 is SYDVKM. CDR3 in amino acids: CASSLLQGFGYNEQFF. The CDR3 DNA is TGTGCCAGCAGTCTACTCCAGGGGTTCGGCTACAATGAGCAGTTCTTC. Supplemented by reference TRBV28 and TRBJ2-1, the full variable domain reads DVKVTQSSRYLVKRTGEKVFLECVQDMDHENMFWYRQDPGLGLRLIYFSYDVKMKEKGDIPEGYSVSREKKERFSLILESASTNQTSMYLCASSLLQGFGYNEQFFGPGTRLTVL.

The CDR3, as DNA: TGTGCCAGCAGTTACTCCATGGACTCCTACAATGAGCAGTTCTTC. This encodes CASSYSMDSYNEQFF. The rearrangement joins TRBV6-5 to TRBJ2-1, with D uncertain. V lost 0 bases to trimming and J lost 0 bases, with 6 bases between them. CDR1 is MNHEY and CDR2 is SVGAGI in the germline V gene. This CDR3 comprises 15 residues.

A note on this clone: Other nucleotide sequences in the sample specify the same CDR3. This chain connects TRBV20-1 to TRBJ2-5; D is uncertain. Germline V CDR1 and CDR2: DFQATT, SNEGSKA (reference sequence). CDR3 size: 10 residues. The V gene lost 3 bases and the J gene lost 4 bases, with 3 bases spanning the gap. Here the CDR3 DNA reads TGCAGTGCTAGGGTAGAGACCCAGTACTTC. It specifies CSARVETQYF.

This chain connects TRBV6-4 to TRBJ2-2; 8 positions agree with TRBD2. This CDR3 region has 17 residues. Germline CDR1 and CDR2: MRHNA and SNTAGT. V shed 4 bases and J 4 bases; nucleotides not matched to a gene: 11. The CDR3 DNA reads TGTGCCAGCAGTGCTCCCGGCCGGGAGGGGTTCACCGGGGAGCTGTTTTTT. Translated, it gives CASSAPGREGFTGELFF.

This clone was detected a few times. The rearrangement joins TRBV30 to TRBJ1-2; TRBD1 is a possible D gene (6 bases). CDR3 length: 13 residues. V was cut by 3 bases and J by 5 bases, with 13 bases left in between. Germline lookup yields CDR1 GTSNPN and CDR2 SVGIG (reference sequence). The CDR3 bases are TGTGCCTGGAGGTTGGACAGCGTTTATGGCTACACCTTC. Its protein is CAWRLDSVYGYTF.

The chain recombines TRBV4-2 with TRBJ2-2; D perhaps matches TRBD2 (6 bases). From germline, CDR1 is LGHNA and CDR2 YNFKEQ. V lost 3 bases and J 5 bases, leaving 16 bases between the germline ends. The CDR3 runs to 16 residues. CDR3 in DNA: TGTGCCAGCAGCCAGCACGGGGGAGGATCAACCGGGGAGCTGTTTTTT. This sequence encodes CASSQHGGGSTGELFF.

The chain is built from TRBV7-6 and TRBJ2-5; D unresolved. Germline loops: CDR1 SGHVS, CDR2 FNYEAQ. CDR3 length: 13 amino acids. Trimming took off 1 base at V and 9 bases at J, with 12 bases between the two ends. CDR3 sequence: CASSLVQSGAQYF. The CDR3 bases are TGTGCCAGCAGCTTAGTTCAGAGTGGGGCCCAGTACTTC.